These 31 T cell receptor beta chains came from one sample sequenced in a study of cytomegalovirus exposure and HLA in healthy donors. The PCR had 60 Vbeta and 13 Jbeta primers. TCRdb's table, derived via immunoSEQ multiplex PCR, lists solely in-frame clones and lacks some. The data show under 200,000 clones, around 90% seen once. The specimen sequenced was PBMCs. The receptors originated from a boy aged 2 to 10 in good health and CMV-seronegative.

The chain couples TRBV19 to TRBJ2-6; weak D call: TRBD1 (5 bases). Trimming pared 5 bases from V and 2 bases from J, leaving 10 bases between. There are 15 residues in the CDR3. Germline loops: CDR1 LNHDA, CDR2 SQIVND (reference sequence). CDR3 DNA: TGTGCCAGTAGTCCCTCAGGGCCTGGGGCCAACGTCCTGACTTTC. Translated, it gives CASSPSGPGANVLTF.

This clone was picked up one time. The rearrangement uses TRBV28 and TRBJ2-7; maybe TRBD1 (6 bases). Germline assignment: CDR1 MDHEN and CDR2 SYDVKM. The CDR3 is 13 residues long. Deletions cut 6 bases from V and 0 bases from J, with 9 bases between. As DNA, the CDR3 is TGTGCCAGCAGGACGGACAGCTCCTACGAGCAGTACTTC. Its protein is CASRTDSSYEQYF. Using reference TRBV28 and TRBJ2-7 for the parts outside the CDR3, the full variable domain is DVKVTQSSRYLVKRTGEKVFLECVQDMDHENMFWYRQDPGLGLRLIYFSYDVKMKEKGDIPEGYSVSREKKERFSLILESASTNQTSMYLCASRTDSSYEQYFGPGTRLTVT.

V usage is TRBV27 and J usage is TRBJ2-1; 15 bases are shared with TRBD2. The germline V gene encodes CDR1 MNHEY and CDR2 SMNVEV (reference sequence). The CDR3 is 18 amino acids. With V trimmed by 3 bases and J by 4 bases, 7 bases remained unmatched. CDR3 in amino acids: CASSFGLAGGPSYNEQFF. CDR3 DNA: TGTGCCAGCAGTTTCGGACTAGCGGGAGGGCCCTCATACAATGAGCAGTTCTTC.

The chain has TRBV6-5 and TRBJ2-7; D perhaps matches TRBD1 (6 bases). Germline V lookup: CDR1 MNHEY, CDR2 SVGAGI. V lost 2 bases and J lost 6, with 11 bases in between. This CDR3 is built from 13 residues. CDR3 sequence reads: CASSYRGLTEQYF. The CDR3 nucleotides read TGTGCCAGCAGTTACAGGGGGTTAACCGAGCAGTACTTC.

CDR3 sequence (DNA): TGTGCCAGCAGTGTTTCGGGGGTTGGCACTGAAGCTTTCTTT. This sequence encodes CASSVSGVGTEAFF. The rearrangement links TRBV6-5 to TRBJ1-1; D possibly corresponds to TRBD1 (5 bases). V lost 5 bases and J 4 bases, leaving 14 bases between the germline ends. This CDR3 contains 14 residues. The germline CDR1 and CDR2 sequences are MNHEY and SVGAGI.

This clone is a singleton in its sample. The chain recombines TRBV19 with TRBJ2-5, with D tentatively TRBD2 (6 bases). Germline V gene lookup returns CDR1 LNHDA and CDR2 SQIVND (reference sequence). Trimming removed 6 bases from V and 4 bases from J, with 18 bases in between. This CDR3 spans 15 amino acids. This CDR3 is CASSEKGRPAETQYF. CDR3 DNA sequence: TGTGCCAGTAGCGAAAAGGGGAGGCCGGCAGAGACCCAGTACTTC.

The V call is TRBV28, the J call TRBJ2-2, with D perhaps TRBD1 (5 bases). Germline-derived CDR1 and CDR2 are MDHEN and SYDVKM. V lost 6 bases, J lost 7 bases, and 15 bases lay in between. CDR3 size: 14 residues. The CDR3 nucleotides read TGTGCCAGCAGAAAGGGGTCCCCAGGCGGGGAGCTGTTTTTT. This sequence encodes CASRKGSPGGELFF.

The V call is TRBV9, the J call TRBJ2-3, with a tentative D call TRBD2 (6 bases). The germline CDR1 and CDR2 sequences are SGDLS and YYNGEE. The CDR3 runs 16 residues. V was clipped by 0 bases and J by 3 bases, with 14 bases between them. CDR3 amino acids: CASSVALSGATDTQYF. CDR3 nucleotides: TGTGCCAGCAGCGTAGCTCTATCGGGAGCAACAGATACGCAGTATTTT.

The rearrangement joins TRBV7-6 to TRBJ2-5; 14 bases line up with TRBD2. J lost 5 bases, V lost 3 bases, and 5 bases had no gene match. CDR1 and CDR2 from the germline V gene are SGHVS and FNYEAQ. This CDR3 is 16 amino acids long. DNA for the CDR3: TGTGCCAGCAGCTTGACTAGCGGGGGGGCCGGGGAGACCCAGTACTTC. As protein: CASSLTSGGAGETQYF.

The CDR3 loop reads CASSFPRSYGYTF. The CDR3 nucleotides are TGTGCCAGCAGTTTCCCGCGGAGCTATGGCTACACCTTC. J is TRBJ1-2 and V is TRBV28; D not certain. V lost 3 bases, J lost 4 bases, and 9 bases lay in between. The CDR3 spans 13 residues. Germline CDR1 MDHEN, CDR2 SYDVKM.

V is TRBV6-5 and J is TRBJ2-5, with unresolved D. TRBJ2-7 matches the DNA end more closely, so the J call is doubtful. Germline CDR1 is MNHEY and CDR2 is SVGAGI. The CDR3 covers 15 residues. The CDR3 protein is CASSSPRLPYYEQYF. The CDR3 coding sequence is TGTGCCAGCAGTTCCCCCCGGCTACCCTACTACGAGCAGTACTTC.

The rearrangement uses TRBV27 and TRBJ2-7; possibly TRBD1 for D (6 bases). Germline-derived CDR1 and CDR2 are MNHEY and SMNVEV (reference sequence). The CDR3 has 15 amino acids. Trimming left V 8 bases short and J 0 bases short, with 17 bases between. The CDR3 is CASGATGLVSYEQYF. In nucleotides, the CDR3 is TGTGCCAGCGGAGCTACAGGGCTTGTCTCCTACGAGCAGTACTTC.

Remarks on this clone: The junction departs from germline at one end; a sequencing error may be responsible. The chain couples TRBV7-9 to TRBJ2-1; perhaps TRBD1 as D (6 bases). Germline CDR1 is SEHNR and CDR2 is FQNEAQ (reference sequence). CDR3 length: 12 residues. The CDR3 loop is CSSSLTGTEQFF. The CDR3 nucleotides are TGTTCCAGCAGCCTTACAGGGACTGAGCAGTTCTTC. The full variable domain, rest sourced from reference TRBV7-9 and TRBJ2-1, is DTGVSQNPRHKITKRGQNVTFRCDPISEHNRLYWYRQTLGQGPEFLTYFQNEAQLEKSRLLSDRFSAERPKGSFSTLEIQRTEQGDSAMYLCSSSLTGTEQFFGPGTRLTVL.

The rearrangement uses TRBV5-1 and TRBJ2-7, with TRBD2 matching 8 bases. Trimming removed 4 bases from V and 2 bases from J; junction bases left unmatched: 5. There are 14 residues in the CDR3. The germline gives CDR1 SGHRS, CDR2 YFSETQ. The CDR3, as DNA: TGCGCCAGCAGCCAGACTAGCGTGGCCTACGAGCAGTACTTC. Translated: CASSQTSVAYEQYF.

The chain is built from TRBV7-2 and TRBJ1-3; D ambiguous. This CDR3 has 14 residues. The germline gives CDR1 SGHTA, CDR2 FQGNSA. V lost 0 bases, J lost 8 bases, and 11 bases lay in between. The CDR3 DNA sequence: TGTGCCAGCAGCTTAGCTGTGACTTCGGACACCATATATTTT. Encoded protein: CASSLAVTSDTIYF.

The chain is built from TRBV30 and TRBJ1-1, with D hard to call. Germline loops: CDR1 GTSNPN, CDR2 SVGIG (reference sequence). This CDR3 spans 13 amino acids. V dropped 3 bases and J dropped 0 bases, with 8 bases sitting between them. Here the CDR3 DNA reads TGTGCCTGGAGGCGCTATGTGAACACTGAAGCTTTCTTT. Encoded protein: CAWRRYVNTEAFF.

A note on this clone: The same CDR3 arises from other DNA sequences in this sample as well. CDR3 protein: CASQGVGQPQHF. CDR3 nucleotides: TGTGCCAGCCAGGGGGTCGGTCAGCCCCAGCATTTT. The chain joins TRBV27 to TRBJ1-5, with TRBD1 matching over 7 bases. From germline, CDR1 is MNHEY and CDR2 SMNVEV (reference sequence). J lost 6 bases, V lost 8 bases, and 4 bases had no gene match. CDR3 length equals 12 residues.

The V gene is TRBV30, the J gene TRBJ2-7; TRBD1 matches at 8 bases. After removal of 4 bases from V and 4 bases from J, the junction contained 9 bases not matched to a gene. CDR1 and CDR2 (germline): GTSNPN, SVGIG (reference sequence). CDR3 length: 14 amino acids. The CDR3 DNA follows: TGTGCCTGGACCGGACAGGGAAGGCTGTACGAGCAGTACTTC. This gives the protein CAWTGQGRLYEQYF.

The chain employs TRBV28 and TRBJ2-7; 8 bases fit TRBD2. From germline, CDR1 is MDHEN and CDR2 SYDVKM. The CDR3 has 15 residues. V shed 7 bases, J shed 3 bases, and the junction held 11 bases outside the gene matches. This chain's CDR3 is CASKNIGGAHYEQYF. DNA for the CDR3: TGTGCCAGCAAGAATATCGGGGGGGCCCACTACGAGCAGTACTTC.

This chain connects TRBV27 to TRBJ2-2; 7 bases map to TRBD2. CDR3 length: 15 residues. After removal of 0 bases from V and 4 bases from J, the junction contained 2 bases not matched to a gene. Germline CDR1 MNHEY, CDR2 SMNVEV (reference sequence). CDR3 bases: TGTGCCAGCAGTTTATCGTGGGGGGGCACCGGGGAGCTGTTTTTT. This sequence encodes CASSLSWGGTGELFF.

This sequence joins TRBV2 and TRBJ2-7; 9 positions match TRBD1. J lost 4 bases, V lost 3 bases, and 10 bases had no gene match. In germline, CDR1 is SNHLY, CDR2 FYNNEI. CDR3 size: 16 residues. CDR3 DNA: TGTGCCAGCAGTGAGTCGGGGACAGGGAGGTCTTACGAGCAGTACTTC. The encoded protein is CASSESGTGRSYEQYF.

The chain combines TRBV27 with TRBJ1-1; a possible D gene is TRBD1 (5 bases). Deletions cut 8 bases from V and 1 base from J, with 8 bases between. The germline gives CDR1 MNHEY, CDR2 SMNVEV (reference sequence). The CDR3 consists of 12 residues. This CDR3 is CASHDRNTEAFF. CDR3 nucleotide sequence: TGTGCCAGCCATGACAGGAACACTGAAGCTTTCTTT.

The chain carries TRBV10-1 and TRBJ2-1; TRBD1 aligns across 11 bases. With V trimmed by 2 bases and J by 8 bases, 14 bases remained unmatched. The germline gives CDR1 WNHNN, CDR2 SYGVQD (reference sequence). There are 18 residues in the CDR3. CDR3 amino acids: CASSEGQGAWGPDDEQFF. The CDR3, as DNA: TGCGCCAGCAGTGAGGGACAGGGGGCTTGGGGACCGGACGATGAGCAGTTCTTC.

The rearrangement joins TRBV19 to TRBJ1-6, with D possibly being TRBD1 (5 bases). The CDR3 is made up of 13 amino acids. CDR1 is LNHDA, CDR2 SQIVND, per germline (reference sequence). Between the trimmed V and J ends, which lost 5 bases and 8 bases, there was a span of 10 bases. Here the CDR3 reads CASSGLTDSPLHF. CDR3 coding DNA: TGTGCCAGTAGTGGCCTGACAGATTCACCCCTCCACTTT.

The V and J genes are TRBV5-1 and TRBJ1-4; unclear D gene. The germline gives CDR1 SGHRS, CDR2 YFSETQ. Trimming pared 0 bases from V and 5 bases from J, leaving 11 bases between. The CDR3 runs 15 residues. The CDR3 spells CASSLGFSENEKLFF. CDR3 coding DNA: TGCGCCAGCAGCTTGGGATTCAGCGAGAATGAAAAACTGTTTTTT.

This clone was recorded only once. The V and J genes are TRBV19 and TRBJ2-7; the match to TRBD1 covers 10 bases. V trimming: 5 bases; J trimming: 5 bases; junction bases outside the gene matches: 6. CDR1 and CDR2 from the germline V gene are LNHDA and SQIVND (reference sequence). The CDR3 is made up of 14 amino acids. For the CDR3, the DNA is TGTGCCAGTAGTGACAGGGGGCTATCCGACGAGCAGTACTTC. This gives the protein CASSDRGLSDEQYF. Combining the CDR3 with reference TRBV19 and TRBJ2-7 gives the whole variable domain DGGITQSPKYLFRKEGQNVTLSCEQNLNHDAMYWYRQDPGQGLRLIYYSQIVNDFQKGDIAEGYSVSREKKESFPLTVTSAQKNPTAFYLCASSDRGLSDEQYFGPGTRLTVT.

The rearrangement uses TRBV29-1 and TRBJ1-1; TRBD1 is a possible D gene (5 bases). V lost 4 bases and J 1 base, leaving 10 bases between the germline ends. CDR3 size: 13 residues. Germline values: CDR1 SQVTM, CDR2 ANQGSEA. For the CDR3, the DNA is TGCAGCGTTGGTCTAAGGGGGAACACTGAAGCTTTCTTT. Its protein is CSVGLRGNTEAFF.

The CDR3 sequence: CASSIDHTERNIQYF. CDR3 nucleotides: TGTGCCAGTAGTATAGATCATACGGAGCGAAACATTCAGTACTTC. The rearrangement links TRBV19 to TRBJ2-4; D gene ambiguous. The V gene's germline CDR1 is LNHDA and CDR2 SQIVND (reference sequence). This CDR3 comprises 15 residues. The V end lost 0 bases, the J end lost 6 bases, and 12 bases lay between the germline ends.

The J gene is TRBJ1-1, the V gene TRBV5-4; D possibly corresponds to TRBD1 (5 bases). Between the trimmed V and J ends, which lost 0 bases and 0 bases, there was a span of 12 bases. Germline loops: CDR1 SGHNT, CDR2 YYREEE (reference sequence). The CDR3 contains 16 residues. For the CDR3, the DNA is TGTGCCAGCAGCTTGGCCGGGGGATTGGTGAACACTGAAGCTTTCTTT. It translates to CASSLAGGLVNTEAFF. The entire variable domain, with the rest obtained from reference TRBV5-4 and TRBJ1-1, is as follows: ETGVTQSPTHLIKTRGQQVTLRCSSQSGHNTVSWYQQALGQGPQFIFQYYREEENGRGNFPPRFSGLQFPNYSSELNVNALELDDSALYLCASSLAGGLVNTEAFFGQGTRLTVV.

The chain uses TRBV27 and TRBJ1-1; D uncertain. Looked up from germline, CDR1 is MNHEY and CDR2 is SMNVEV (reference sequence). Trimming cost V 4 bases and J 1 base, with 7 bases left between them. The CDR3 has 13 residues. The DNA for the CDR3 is TGTGCCAGCAGTTACCCCGGGAACACTGAAGCTTTCTTT. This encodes CASSYPGNTEAFF.

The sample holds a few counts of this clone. CDR3 nucleotides: TGCGCCAGCAGCCCACGGCAGGGCGACACTGAAGCTTTCTTT. This sequence encodes CASSPRQGDTEAFF. The chain recombines TRBV10-2 with TRBJ1-1; D might be TRBD1 (5 bases). This CDR3 has 14 residues. V dropped 6 bases and J dropped 3 bases, with 14 bases sitting between them. CDR1 is WSHSY and CDR2 is SAAADI in the germline V gene.